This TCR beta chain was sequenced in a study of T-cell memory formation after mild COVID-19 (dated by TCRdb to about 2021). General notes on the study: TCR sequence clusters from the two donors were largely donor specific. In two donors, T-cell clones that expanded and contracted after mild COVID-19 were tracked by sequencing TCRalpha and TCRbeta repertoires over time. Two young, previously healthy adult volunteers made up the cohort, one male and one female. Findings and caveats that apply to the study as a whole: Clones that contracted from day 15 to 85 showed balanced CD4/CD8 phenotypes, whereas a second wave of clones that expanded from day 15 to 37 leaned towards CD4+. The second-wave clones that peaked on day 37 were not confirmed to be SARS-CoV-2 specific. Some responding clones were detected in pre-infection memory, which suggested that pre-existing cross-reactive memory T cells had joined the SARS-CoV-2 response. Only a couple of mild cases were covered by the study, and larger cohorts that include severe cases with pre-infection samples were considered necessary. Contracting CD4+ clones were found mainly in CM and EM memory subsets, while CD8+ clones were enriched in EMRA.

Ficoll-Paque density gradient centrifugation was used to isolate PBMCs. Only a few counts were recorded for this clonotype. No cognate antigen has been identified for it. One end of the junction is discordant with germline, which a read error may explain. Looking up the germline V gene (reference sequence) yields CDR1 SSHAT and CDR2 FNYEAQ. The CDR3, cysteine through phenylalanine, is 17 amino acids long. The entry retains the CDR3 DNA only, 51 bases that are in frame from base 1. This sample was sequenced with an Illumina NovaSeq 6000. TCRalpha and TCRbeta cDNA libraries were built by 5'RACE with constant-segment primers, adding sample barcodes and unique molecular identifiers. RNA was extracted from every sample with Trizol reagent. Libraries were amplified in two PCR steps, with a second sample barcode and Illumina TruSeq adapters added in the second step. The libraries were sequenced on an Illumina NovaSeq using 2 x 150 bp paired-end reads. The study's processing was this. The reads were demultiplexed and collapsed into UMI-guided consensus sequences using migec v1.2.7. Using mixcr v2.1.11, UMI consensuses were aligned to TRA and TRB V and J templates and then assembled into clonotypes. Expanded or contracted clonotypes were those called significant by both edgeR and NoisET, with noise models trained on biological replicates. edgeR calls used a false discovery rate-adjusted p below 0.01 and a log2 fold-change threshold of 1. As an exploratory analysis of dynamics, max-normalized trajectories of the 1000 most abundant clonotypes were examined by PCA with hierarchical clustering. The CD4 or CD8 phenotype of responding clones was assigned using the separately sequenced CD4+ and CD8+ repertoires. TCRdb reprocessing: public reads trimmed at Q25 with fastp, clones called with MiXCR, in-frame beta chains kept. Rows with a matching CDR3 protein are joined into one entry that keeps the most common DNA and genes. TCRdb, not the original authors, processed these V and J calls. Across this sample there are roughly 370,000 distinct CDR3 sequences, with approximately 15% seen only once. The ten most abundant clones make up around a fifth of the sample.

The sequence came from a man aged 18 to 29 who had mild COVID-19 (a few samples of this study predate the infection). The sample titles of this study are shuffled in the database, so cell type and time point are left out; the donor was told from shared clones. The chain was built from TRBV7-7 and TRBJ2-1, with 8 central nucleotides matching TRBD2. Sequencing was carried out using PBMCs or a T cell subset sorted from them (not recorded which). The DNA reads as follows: TGTGCTAGCAGCTTAGAGCCCGGGGGGGCCGCCTACAATGAGCAGTTCTTC. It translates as CASSLEPGGAAYNEQFF.